This T cell receptor (beta chain) comes out of a study of blood T cell repertoires in COVID-19 (dated by TCRdb to the early 2020s). About the full investigation: The collaborator samples originated in the United States, Italy and Spain and spanned the acute and convalescent phases of COVID-19. The prospective study material was composed of cDNA or gDNA derived from T cells, B-cell-depleted T cells, or PBMCs. Subjects who had been exposed to COVID-19, were actively infected with it, or had recovered from it provided the deeply sampled blood TCRbeta repertoires that made up the dataset. The repertoires were made available in a free public database intended to serve as a resource for research on the immune response to SARS-CoV-2. The samples were drawn from the first 160 participants of the ongoing ImmuneRACE study and from over a thousand subjects provided by 6 global collaborators. Nearly every sample came with metadata listing a de-identified subject ID, COVID-19 status, age in years and sex. Where available, HLA class I and class II types were taken from metadata supplied by the sample provider and were not determined by assay-based typing. The paper's findings and limits, for the study overall: The amount of clinical and demographic metadata varied by source and participant and was provided uncurated.

This clone was picked up a small number of times. Its target antigen remains unknown. No base quality values were provided; no much bigger clone lies one nucleotide off. Whole blood was collected in K2EDTA tubes by collaborating institutions according to the institutions' own protocols. Collaborator samples were shipped for TCRbeta analysis as frozen whole blood, isolated PBMCs, or DNA extracted from either sample type. The junction shows trimming of 6 bases on V and 2 bases on J, and the gene matches do not reach 8 bases of it. The CDR3 runs 16 amino acids, cysteine and phenylalanine included. Just the 48-base CDR3 DNA is kept, in frame starting at base 1. For CDR1 and CDR2, the germline V gene lists ENHRY and SYGVKD. TCRbeta CDR3 regions were amplified from genomic DNA by means of the immunoSEQ Assay, a bias-controlled multiplex PCR. In the original analysis: The number of nucleated cells in each sample was estimated by amplification of reference gene primers within the assay. To quantify the absolute abundance of each unique TCRbeta CDR3 rearrangement, sequence reads were collapsed and filtered. Productive Simpson clonality was computed per sample as the square root of Simpson's diversity index over productive rearrangements. Held by TCRdb, this immuneACCESS table contains in-frame sequences only and omits some clones. Under half of the omission traces to an unresolved V gene where checked; the cause of the rest is unknown. Clone size and V and J calls were adopted from that table, with D and trimming inferred from the DNA. The sample table lists over 50,000 clones, about 89% of them with a count of one. Around 6.1% of the sample belongs to the ten largest clones.

Sequencing input: peripheral blood. The sequence was obtained from a man aged 60 to 69 with acute or convalescent COVID-19. The sequence is built from TRBV10-3 and TRBJ2-2, with TRBD1 matching 8 junction bases. The bases read TGTGCCATCAGACCAGGACAGGGAGAAAACACCGGGGAGCTGTTTTTT. This translates into CAIRPGQGENTGELFF.